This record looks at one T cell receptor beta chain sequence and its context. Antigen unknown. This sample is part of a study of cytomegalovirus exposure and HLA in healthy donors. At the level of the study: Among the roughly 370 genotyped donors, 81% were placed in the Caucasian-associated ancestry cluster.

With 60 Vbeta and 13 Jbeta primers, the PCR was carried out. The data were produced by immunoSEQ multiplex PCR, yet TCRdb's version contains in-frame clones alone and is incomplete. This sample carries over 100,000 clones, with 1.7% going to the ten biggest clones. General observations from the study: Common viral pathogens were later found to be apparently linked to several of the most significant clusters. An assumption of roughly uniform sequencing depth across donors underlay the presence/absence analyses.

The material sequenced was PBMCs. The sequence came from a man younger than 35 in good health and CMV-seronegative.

For the CDR3, the DNA is TGTGCCAGCAGCCATCGGGGAACAGCTAGCACAGATACGCAGTATTTT. Protein: CASSHRGTASTDTQYF. This sequence joins TRBV21-1 and TRBJ2-3; TRBD2, as called in the table, went unchecked against the DNA. TRBV21-1 counts as a pseudogene. The CDR3 length is 16 residues.